Listed below are T cell receptor beta chains from one sample, sequenced in a study of OX40 agonist ivuxolimab in advanced cancers. TCRdb's copy holds only in-frame clones and misses some; the assay was immunoSEQ multiplex PCR. The top ten hold roughly 2.8% of the sample, which has tens of thousands of clones, around 94% seen once. The sample was CD4+ or CD8+ T cells sorted from blood, taken in a trial of the OX40 agonist ivuxolimab. These receptors were obtained from an adult with an advanced solid tumor such as melanoma, head and neck, liver or kidney cancer. The CDR3 runs from the conserved cysteine through the conserved F or W. The order of the fields is D gene, clone size, V gene, J gene, CDR3 protein, CDR3 DNA. The D gene is left open where the match is weak. Part of the rows lack a size; the others show once, few, many or a class for expanded clones.

>-|-|TRBV28|TRBJ1-1
CASSLRGSEAFF
TGTGCCAGCTCTCTTCGGGGGTCTGAAGCTTTCTTT
>TRBD1|-|TRBV7-8|TRBJ1-2
CASSLAGQGIGGYTF
TGTGCCAGCAGCTTAGCGGGACAGGGGATAGGTGGCTACACCTTC
>-|-|TRBV5-1|TRBJ1-1
CASSWNRANTEAFF
TGCGCCAGCAGTTGGAACAGGGCGAACACTGAAGCTTTCTTT
>TRBD1|few|TRBV5-5|TRBJ1-1
CASSSQGLTEAFF
TGTGCCAGCAGCTCACAGGGGCTTACTGAAGCTTTCTTT
>TRBD1|-|TRBV30|TRBJ1-2
CAWSVRYLTGAYGYTF
TGTGCCTGGAGTGTTAGATACTTGACAGGGGCCTATGGCTACACCTTC
>-|-|TRBV7-8|TRBJ1-3
CASSATLPSTGNTIYF
TGTGCCAGCAGCGCAACTCTCCCGAGCACTGGAAACACCATATATTTT
>-|-|TRBV29-1|TRBJ2-3
CSVTRGSTDTQYF
TGCAGCGTTACTAGGGGTAGCACAGATACGCAGTATTTT
>-|-|TRBV2|TRBJ1-3
CASRRESGNTIYF
TGTGCCAGTCGTCGGGAATCTGGAAACACCATATATTTT
>-|-|TRBV5-4|TRBJ1-1
CASSPRRDQNTEAFF
TGTGCCAGCAGCCCCCGAAGAGATCAGAACACTGAAGCTTTCTTT
>-|-|TRBV6-6|TRBJ2-3
CASSYLGSGTDTQYF
TGTGCCAGCAGTTACCTGGGTAGCGGCACAGATACGCAGTATTTT
>-|-|TRBV28|TRBJ1-5
CASSFWGRSNQPQHF
TGTGCCAGCAGTTTTTGGGGTCGTAGCAATCAGCCCCAGCATTTT
>-|-|TRBV30|TRBJ1-2
CAWSKGPSQPRGYTF
TGTGCCTGGAGTAAAGGGCCCTCACAGCCGAGGGGCTACACCTTC
>TRBD1|-|TRBV27|TRBJ2-1
CASSFRGGGSSYNEQFF
TGTGCCAGCAGTTTCCGAGGGGGCGGAAGCTCCTACAATGAGCAGTTCTTC
>-|-|TRBV5-4|TRBJ2-3
CASSLNRYPDTQYF
TGTGCCAGCAGCTTGAACAGGTACCCTGATACGCAGTATTTT
>-|-|TRBV5-1|TRBJ1-2
CASSFGRGPANYGYTF
TGCGCCAGCAGCTTCGGACGGGGACCAGCTAACTATGGCTACACCTTC
>TRBD2|-|TRBV6-6|TRBJ2-7
CASGLAGLSYEQYF
TGTGCCAGTGGACTAGCGGGTTTATCCTACGAGCAGTACTTC
>-|-|TRBV2|TRBJ1-1
CASRTRVTEAFF
TGTGCCAGCAGAACCAGGGTCACTGAAGCTTTCTTT